This T cell receptor (beta chain) was observed in a study of T cell responses to AZD1222 COVID-19 vaccine. The protocol was immunoSEQ multiplex PCR, while the TCRdb copy is restricted to in-frame clones and leaves out a portion. The table shows tens of thousands of clones, with about 86% occurring only once. This clone occurred once. CDR1 LNHDA and CDR2 SQIVND come from the germline V gene (reference sequence). After removal of 6 bases from V and 5 bases from J, the junction contained 9 bases not matched to a gene. The CDR3 loop spans 15 amino acids. The source was peripheral blood, collected on day 0 of AZD1222 vaccination. The V gene is TRBV19, the J gene TRBJ1-5; 8 nucleotides match TRBD1. This receptor was taken from an adult in good health. CDR3 protein: CASRKLQGEHQPQHF. The CDR3 bases are TGTGCCAGTAGAAAATTACAGGGGGAACATCAGCCCCAGCATTTT.